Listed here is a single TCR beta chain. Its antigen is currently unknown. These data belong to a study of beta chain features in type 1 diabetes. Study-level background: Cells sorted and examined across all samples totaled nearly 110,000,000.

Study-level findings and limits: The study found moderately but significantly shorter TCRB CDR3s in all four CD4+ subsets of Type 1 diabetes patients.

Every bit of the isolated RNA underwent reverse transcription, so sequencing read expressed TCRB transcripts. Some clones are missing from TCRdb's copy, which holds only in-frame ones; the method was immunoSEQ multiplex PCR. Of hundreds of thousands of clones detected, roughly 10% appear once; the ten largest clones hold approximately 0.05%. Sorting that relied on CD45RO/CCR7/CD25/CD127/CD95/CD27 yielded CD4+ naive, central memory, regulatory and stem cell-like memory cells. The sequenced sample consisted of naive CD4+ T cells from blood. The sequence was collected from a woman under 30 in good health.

The CDR3 here is CASSSEATNEKLFF. The DNA of the CDR3 is TGCGCCAGCAGCTCCGAGGCAACTAATGAAAAACTGTTTTTT. The chain couples TRBV5-1 to TRBJ1-4; D unclear. CDR3 length equals 14 residues. From germline, CDR1 is SGHRS and CDR2 YFSETQ. V shed 3 bases and J shed 0 bases, with 6 bases lying between them.